This T cell receptor (beta chain) was sequenced during a study of OX40 agonist ivuxolimab in advanced cancers. Study-level points and caveats: CD4+ and CD8+ blood T cells expanded clonally by week 6 at 0.1 to 3.0 mg/kg.

Clones were sequenced by immunoSEQ multiplex PCR, and TCRdb holds only the in-frame ones, with some missing. The table has 100,000 to 130,000 clones, approximately 90% seen once; the top ten hold 0.95% to 1.5%. This clone was seen more than once but under ten times. Its antigen is currently unknown. J gave up 7 bases and V 3 bases, and 2 bases lay outside the gene matches. This CDR3 region has 12 residues. Germline V gives CDR1 GTSNPN, CDR2 SVGIG (reference sequence). Sequencing was performed on CD4+ or CD8+ T cells sorted from blood, taken in a trial of the OX40 agonist ivuxolimab. The receptor comes from an adult with an advanced solid tumor such as melanoma, head and neck, liver or kidney cancer. The chain recombines TRBV30 with TRBJ1-4; TRBD1 agrees at 7 bases. CDR3 region: CAWRRTGEKLFF. CDR3 nucleotide sequence: TGTGCCTGGAGAAGGACAGGTGAAAAACTGTTTTTT. Variable domain in full (rest from reference TRBV30 and TRBJ1-4): SQTIHQWPATLVQPVGSPLSLECTVEGTSNPNLYWYRQAAGRGLQLLFYSVGIGQISSEVPQNLSASRPQDRQFILSSKKLLLSDSGFYLCAWRRTGEKLFFGSGTQLSVL.